A selection of T cell receptor beta chains follows, all from one sample in a study of response to subunit inactivated influenza vaccine. Via MiXCR, TCRdb re-called the RT-PCR reads, giving one row per CDR3 protein. The data contain hundreds of thousands of distinct CDR3 sequences, approximately 15% of them seen just once; the ten biggest clones take up 6% to 7%. This specimen consisted of PBMCs from blood, obtained around two weeks before vaccination. These receptors were taken from a man aged 50-59 years who received an inactivated influenza vaccine. Both conserved end residues are part of each CDR3. A D gene is named only where the DNA matches it firmly. Some rows have no size entry. The others give once, few or many, or a class for an expanded clone.

clone_size: .; v_call: TRBV12-3/TRBV12-4; j_call: TRBJ2-1; d_call: .; cdr3_aa: CASYHLSGKGEQFF; cdr3_nt: TGTGCCAGCTATCACTTATCAGGGAAGGGTGAGCAGTTCTTC
clone_size: few; v_call: TRBV7-2; j_call: TRBJ1-6; d_call: .; cdr3_aa: CASSLRRGGTSNSPLHF; cdr3_nt: TGTGCCAGCAGCTTAAGGCGGGGGGGAACTTCAAATTCACCCCTCCACTTT
clone_size: few; v_call: TRBV4-1; j_call: TRBJ2-7; d_call: .; cdr3_aa: CASSQFLRGPYEQYF; cdr3_nt: TGCGCCAGCAGCCAATTTTTACGGGGTCCCTACGAGCAGTACTTC
clone_size: few; v_call: TRBV9; j_call: TRBJ2-3; d_call: .; cdr3_aa: CASSPRPGQGGDTQYF; cdr3_nt: TGTGCCAGCAGCCCCCGCCCGGGCCAAGGGGGAGATACGCAGTATTTT
clone_size: .; v_call: TRBV3-1; j_call: TRBJ2-5; d_call: TRBD1; cdr3_aa: CASSQDNDRGWETQYF; cdr3_nt: TGTGCCAGCAGCCAAGATAATGACAGGGGTTGGGAGACCCAGTACTTC
clone_size: .; v_call: TRBV3-1; j_call: TRBJ2-7; d_call: .; cdr3_aa: CASSRPSTHEQHF; cdr3_nt: TGTGCCAGCAGCCGTCCTTCTACTCACGAGCAGCACTTC
clone_size: few; v_call: TRBV14; j_call: TRBJ1-1; d_call: .; cdr3_aa: CASSQYRVGLNTEAFF; cdr3_nt: TGTGCCAGCAGCCAGTATAGGGTCGGCTTGAACACTGAAGCTTTCTTT
clone_size: .; v_call: TRBV5-1; j_call: TRBJ2-2; d_call: .; cdr3_aa: CASSPRRGGGTGELFF; cdr3_nt: TGCGCCAGCAGCCCAAGGCGGGGCGGTGGGACCGGGGAGCTGTTTTTT
clone_size: .; v_call: TRBV11-2; j_call: TRBJ2-7; d_call: TRBD1; cdr3_aa: CASSLGPGQGVEQYF; cdr3_nt: TGTGCCAGCAGCTTAGGCCCGGGACAGGGAGTCGAGCAGTACTTC
clone_size: many; v_call: TRBV6-2/TRBV6-3; j_call: TRBJ1-5; d_call: .; cdr3_aa: CASSYWHQPQHF; cdr3_nt: TGTGCCAGCAGTTATTGGCATCAGCCCCAGCATTTT
clone_size: .; v_call: TRBV12-3/TRBV12-4; j_call: TRBJ2-7; d_call: .; cdr3_aa: CASSFRGHYEQYF; cdr3_nt: TGTGCCAGCAGTTTCAGGGGCCACTACGAGCAGTACTTC
clone_size: few; v_call: TRBV29-1; j_call: TRBJ2-7; d_call: TRBD1; cdr3_aa: CSVEGERPGATGGEQYF; cdr3_nt: TGCAGCGTTGAAGGGGAGCGTCCCGGTGCGACAGGGGGCGAGCAGTACTTC
clone_size: once; v_call: TRBV18; j_call: TRBJ2-4; d_call: .; cdr3_aa: CASSPQGILAKNIQYF; cdr3_nt: TGTGCCAGCTCACCACAGGGGATTCTAGCCAAAAACATTCAGTACTTC
clone_size: .; v_call: TRBV4-3; j_call: TRBJ2-1; d_call: .; cdr3_aa: CASSLTGTLYNEQFF; cdr3_nt: TGCGCCAGCAGCCTTACAGGGACACTGTACAATGAGCAGTTCTTC
clone_size: many; v_call: TRBV3-1; j_call: TRBJ2-5; d_call: .; cdr3_aa: CASSQVQETQYF; cdr3_nt: TGTGCCAGCAGTCAAGTGCAAGAGACCCAGTACTTC
clone_size: .; v_call: TRBV7-8; j_call: TRBJ1-4; d_call: TRBD1; cdr3_aa: CASSPPRGIDEKLFF; cdr3_nt: TGTGCCAGCAGCCCACCCAGGGGGATTGATGAAAAACTGTTTTTT